This entry lists 32 T cell receptor beta chains sequenced from one sample in a study of blood T cells in healthy people across ages. Primed by a sample-barcoded 5' primer and a J-beta primer mix, a second PCR proceeded for about 6 to 11 cycles. TCRdb used MiXCR to reprocess the 5' RACE reads, holding one entry per CDR3 protein. The sample holds approximately 1,000,000 distinct CDR3 sequences; roughly two fifths are singletons and the top ten take roughly 13%. Sequenced sample: blood. The receptors were gathered from a man younger than 35 in good health.

The rearrangement uses TRBV12-3 or TRBV12-4 and TRBJ2-3; TRBD2 matches 7 bases. V shed 3 bases, J shed 4 bases, and the junction held 13 bases outside the gene matches. This CDR3 has 17 residues. CDR3 nucleotide sequence: TGTGCCAGCAGTTTGGCGGGGGTCCGAAAGGGGTCAGATACGCAGTATTTT. Protein product: CASSLAGVRKGSDTQYF.

The gene calls are TRBV29-1 and TRBJ2-1; 7 nucleotides match TRBD1. V gave up 6 bases and J gave up 0 bases; unmatched junction bases: 8. Germline assignment: CDR1 SQVTM and CDR2 ANQGSEA. The length of the CDR3 is 15 residues. The CDR3 here is CSVDNRGSSYNEQFF. CDR3 DNA: TGCAGCGTCGACAACAGGGGTAGCTCCTACAATGAGCAGTTCTTC.

In its sample, this clonotype was seen a few times. V gene TRBV4-1 combines with J gene TRBJ2-3, with TRBD1 as a possible D gene (6 bases). V lost 0 bases, J lost 4 bases, and 14 bases lay in between. Looked up from germline, CDR1 is MGHRA and CDR2 is YSYEKL. The CDR3 has 16 amino acids. CDR3 DNA sequence: TGCGCCAGCAGCCAAGAAGCTGGGGGCGAGGCAGATACGCAGTATTTT. Translated, it gives CASSQEAGGEADTQYF.

This clonotype showed up just a few times. The chain recombines TRBV10-3 with TRBJ2-7; perhaps TRBD1 as D (6 bases). The CDR3 totals 16 residues. The V end lost 5 bases, the J end lost 7 bases, and 24 bases lay between the germline ends. Germline V lookup: CDR1 ENHRY, CDR2 SYGVKD. The CDR3 sequence: CAISPQTGTFYNEQYF. In DNA form, the CDR3 reads TGTGCCATCAGTCCCCAAACCGGGACATTTTACAATGAGCAGTACTTC.

This chain uses TRBV5-1 with TRBJ2-7; D remains unclear. V was pared by 0 bases and J by 1 base, with 29 bases between. The CDR3 spans 21 residues. CDR1 SGHRS and CDR2 YFSETQ come from the germline V gene. The CDR3: CASSLGTNVYPTSPYSYEQYF. The CDR3 nucleotides read TGCGCCAGCAGCTTGGGCACTAACGTCTACCCAACGTCCCCTTATTCCTACGAGCAGTACTTC.

This clonotype has at least ten counts. Its ends do not fully match the called genes, so a read error is possible. The gene calls are TRBV18 and TRBJ2-5; 8 nucleotides match TRBD1. The germline CDR1 and CDR2 sequences are KGHSH and LQKENI. The CDR3 consists of 13 residues. The CDR3: CASSPRQGETQYF. The CDR3 DNA sequence: TGCGCCAGCAGCCCAAGACAGGGGGAGACCCAGTACTTC.

This clonotype was detected a few times. The rearrangement uses TRBV7-2 and TRBJ2-1; TRBD2 is a possible D gene (5 bases). The CDR3 sequence is 17 residues long. V lost 7 bases to trimming and J lost 2 bases, with 21 bases between them. Germline CDR1 SGHTA, CDR2 FQGNSA. CDR3: CASILDRGVPTYNEQFF. The DNA of the CDR3 is TGTGCCAGCATCCTGGATCGGGGAGTCCCTACCTACAATGAGCAGTTCTTC. The variable domain in full, completed from reference TRBV7-2 and TRBJ2-1, reads GAGVSQSPSNKVTEKGKDVELRCDPISGHTALYWYRQSLGQGLEFLIYFQGNSAPDKSGLPSDRFSAERTGGSVSTLTIQRTQQEDSAVYLCASILDRGVPTYNEQFFGPGTRLTVL.

This clonotype appeared a few times. The chain combines TRBV5-5 with TRBJ2-7; 7 bases are shared with TRBD1. This CDR3 region has 16 residues. V dropped 4 bases and J dropped 4; count of bases not matched to a gene: 14. Germline CDR1 SGHKS, CDR2 YYEKEE (reference sequence). CDR3 region: CASSEDPTGSRYEQYF. The CDR3 DNA sequence: TGTGCCAGCAGCGAAGACCCGACAGGGAGTAGATACGAGCAGTACTTC.

Worth noting for this clonotype: A much larger clonotype is one base distant, so this may be a read error. The chain employs TRBV7-2 and TRBJ2-4; D might be TRBD1 (5 bases). The CDR3 spans 16 residues. With 1 base removed from V and 6 bases from J, the gap between germline ends came to 16 bases. The germline V gene has CDR1 SGHTA and CDR2 FQGNSA. The CDR3 nucleotides read TGTGCCAGCAGCTTAGGTGATGGGGCCTTCGGAAACATTCAGTACTTC. This translates into CASSLGDGAFGNIQYF.

The V gene is TRBV4-3, the J gene TRBJ2-4; D is unresolved. Germline CDR1 is LGHNA and CDR2 is YSLEER. Trimming took off 1 base at V and 1 base at J, with 14 bases between the two ends. This CDR3 has 17 amino acids. The chain's CDR3 is CASSQVTTTRAKNIQYF. The CDR3 coding sequence is TGCGCCAGCAGCCAAGTTACCACCACCCGGGCCAAAAACATTCAGTACTTC.

V is TRBV6-2 or TRBV6-3 and J is TRBJ2-3, with D possibly TRBD1 on 5 matching bases. V was trimmed by 2 bases and J by 1 base, leaving 13 bases between them. The germline gives CDR1 MNHEY, CDR2 SVGEGT. This CDR3 has 16 residues. As DNA, the CDR3 is TGTGCCAGCAGTTACCTTTTCCTAGGGGGCACAGATACGCAGTATTTT. Translated, it gives CASSYLFLGGTDTQYF.

This clonotype has more than one count but fewer than ten. This rearrangement joins TRBV5-1 to TRBJ1-1; TRBD1 matches 7 bases. The V and J ends lost 3 bases and 0 bases, in that order; junction bases with no gene match: 5. From germline, CDR1 is SGHRS and CDR2 YFSETQ. The CDR3 loop spans 15 amino acids. As DNA, the CDR3 is TGCGCCAGCAGCTACAGGACAGGAGTGAACACTGAAGCTTTCTTT. Translating it yields CASSYRTGVNTEAFF.

The rearrangement links TRBV20-1 to TRBJ2-7, with D uncertain. The V gene's germline CDR1 is DFQATT and CDR2 SNEGSKA (reference sequence). Trimming took off 3 bases at V and 2 bases at J, with 11 bases between the two ends. CDR3 length: 13 residues. CDR3 residues: CSASLAITYEQYF. The DNA for the CDR3 is TGCAGTGCTAGTTTGGCGATCACCTACGAGCAGTACTTC.

The chain links TRBV7-2 to TRBJ2-3, with TRBD2 identical over 8 bases. Germline V gene sequence: CDR1 SGHTA, CDR2 FQGNSA. Losses at the gene ends were 5 bases for V and 10 bases for J; bases not matched to a gene: 14. The CDR3 is 15 amino acids. In DNA form, the CDR3 reads TGTGCCAGCAGCCCGAATCCCGGGACTAGATTCGCGCAGTATTTT. Its protein is CASSPNPGTRFAQYF.

The V and J genes are TRBV2 and TRBJ1-2; 9 bases agree with TRBD1. Per the germline V gene, CDR1 is SNHLY and CDR2 is FYNNEI. The CDR3 loop spans 16 amino acids. V dropped 4 bases and J dropped 0; count of bases not matched to a gene: 6. Here the CDR3 reads CASSVIGDRANYGYTF. The CDR3 nucleotides are TGTGCCAGCAGTGTAATTGGGGACAGGGCTAACTATGGCTACACCTTC.

This chain links TRBV28 with TRBJ2-6, with 9 bases matching TRBD1. This CDR3 has 16 residues. The germline CDR1 and CDR2 sequences are MDHEN and SYDVKM. Trimming at V came to 3 bases and at J to 4 bases, leaving 4 bases not matched to a gene. CDR3 in amino acids: CASSFGTGSGANVLTF. CDR3 coding DNA: TGTGCCAGCAGTTTCGGGACAGGGTCCGGGGCCAACGTCCTGACTTTC. The whole variable domain, filled in from reference TRBV28 and TRBJ2-6, reads DVKVTQSSRYLVKRTGEKVFLECVQDMDHENMFWYRQDPGLGLRLIYFSYDVKMKEKGDIPEGYSVSREKKERFSLILESASTNQTSMYLCASSFGTGSGANVLTFGAGSRLTVL.

The chain is built from TRBV20-1 and TRBJ1-2; TRBD1 agrees at 10 bases. Germline V gives CDR1 DFQATT, CDR2 SNEGSKA (reference sequence). The CDR3 loop spans 16 amino acids. The J segment lost 6 bases and the V segment lost 5 bases, leaving 15 bases of the junction unmatched. The CDR3 here is CSARPIRDRGRNGYTF. CDR3 DNA sequence: TGCAGTGCTCGACCCATACGGGACAGGGGAAGAAATGGCTACACCTTC.

The V gene is TRBV4-3, the J gene TRBJ2-5; tentatively, D is TRBD1 or TRBD2 (6 bases each). The CDR3 is 17 residues long. V shed 2 bases and J shed 5 bases, with 21 bases lying between them. CDR1 is LGHNA, CDR2 YSLEER, per germline. DNA for the CDR3: TGCGCCAGCAGCCAAAACTTAGATTCGGGGGCCTTGGAGACCCAGTACTTC. Its protein is CASSQNLDSGALETQYF.

V and J are TRBV2 and TRBJ2-3; D is undetermined. Trimming removed 3 bases from V and 2 bases from J, with 21 bases in between. This CDR3 is built from 18 residues. Germline V gene sequence: CDR1 SNHLY, CDR2 FYNNEI. The CDR3 nucleotides read TGTGCCAGCAGTGATCCCACCTTTTTGGTCCCGGACACAGATACGCAGTATTTT. Its translation is CASSDPTFLVPDTDTQYF.

The CDR3 bases are TGTGCCAGCAGTTCCCGCGATAACCAAGAGACCCAGTACTTC. It encodes CASSSRDNQETQYF. The chain has TRBV12-3 or TRBV12-4 and TRBJ2-5; D is ambiguous. The ends were cut back, 4 bases at V and 0 bases at J, with 9 bases in the middle. The CDR3 totals 14 residues.

This sequence joins TRBV29-1 and TRBJ2-1; 7 nucleotides align to TRBD1. V lost 3 bases and J lost 7; bases outside the gene matches: 12. The V gene's germline CDR1 is SQVTM and CDR2 ANQGSEA. The CDR3 sequence is 15 residues long. CDR3 DNA: TGCAGCGTTGAGGGGCTACAGGGGAGTAAGAATGAGCAGTTCTTC. Translated: CSVEGLQGSKNEQFF.

In DNA form, the CDR3 reads TGTGCCACCAGTGGCCCAAATGGGGCCAACGTCCTGACTTTC. Residues: CATSGPNGANVLTF. The V call is TRBV24-1, the J call TRBJ2-6; D call uncertain. Germline assignment: CDR1 KGHDR and CDR2 SFDVKD. V dropped 5 bases and J dropped 3 bases, with 7 bases sitting between them. The CDR3 sequence is 14 residues long.

This clonotype was observed a few times. V usage is TRBV6-2 or TRBV6-3 and J usage is TRBJ2-3; possible D gene TRBD1, 5 bases. Germline V lookup: CDR1 MNHEY, CDR2 SVGEGT. The CDR3 has 12 residues. Between the trimmed V and J ends, which lost 8 bases and 7 bases, there was a span of 13 bases. The CDR3 DNA sequence: TGTGCCAGCGGACATGAGAGAAATACGCAGTATTTT. Its protein is CASGHERNTQYF.

In this sample, this clonotype turned up a few times. V is TRBV7-6 and J is TRBJ2-3; D is unclear. V was trimmed by 0 bases and J by 5 bases, leaving 15 bases between them. CDR1 is SGHVS, CDR2 FNYEAQ, per germline. This CDR3 is built from 16 residues. The CDR3 sequence: CASSLAGRNSGDTQYF. The DNA for the CDR3 is TGTGCCAGCAGCTTAGCTGGAAGGAATTCAGGAGATACGCAGTATTTT.

The rearrangement uses TRBV3-1 and TRBJ1-2, with TRBD1 as a possible D gene (5 bases). CDR1 LGHDT and CDR2 YNNKEL come from the germline V gene (reference sequence). The CDR3 is 13 amino acids. V lost 3 bases to trimming and J lost 8 bases, with 13 bases between them. Here the CDR3 DNA reads TGTGCCAGCAGCCAGGGGCGGGGAGTAGGCTACACCTTC. This gives the protein CASSQGRGVGYTF.

The chain combines TRBV20-1 with TRBJ2-1; D is unresolved. V lost 0 bases to trimming and J lost 0 bases, with 9 bases between them. This CDR3 is 15 amino acids long. Germline CDR1 is DFQATT and CDR2 is SNEGSKA (reference sequence). In nucleotides, the CDR3 is TGCAGTGCTAGAGATGGGGTCTACTCCTACAATGAGCAGTTCTTC. It translates to CSARDGVYSYNEQFF.

This clonotype was seen only a few times. For the CDR3, the DNA is TGTGCCAGCAGCTTGGAAGGGGGCAATGAGCAGTTCTTC. This encodes CASSLEGGNEQFF. V is TRBV5-5 and J is TRBJ2-1; possible D gene TRBD1, 6 bases. V shed 0 bases and J shed 6 bases, with 7 bases lying between them. The CDR3 is 13 amino acids. Germline assignment: CDR1 SGHKS and CDR2 YYEKEE (reference sequence).

This chain connects TRBV3-1 to TRBJ2-1, with 7 positions matching TRBD1. Germline loops: CDR1 LGHDT, CDR2 YNNKEL (reference sequence). CDR3 length: 15 amino acids. The J segment lost 2 bases and the V segment lost 4 bases, leaving 5 bases of the junction unmatched. The CDR3 protein is CASSRLGTAYNEQFF. CDR3 nucleotide sequence: TGTGCCAGCAGCCGACTCGGGACAGCCTACAATGAGCAGTTCTTC.

This clonotype showed up many times. The chain has TRBV12-3 or TRBV12-4 and TRBJ1-5; D might be TRBD1 (5 bases). The CDR3 length is 12 residues. Trimming cost V 7 bases and J 2 bases, with 6 bases left between them. The CDR3 loop reads CASTRGNQPQHF. CDR3 nucleotide sequence: TGTGCCAGCACCAGGGGCAATCAGCCCCAGCATTTT.

Worth noting for this clonotype: One end of the junction varies from germline; a read error may be responsible. The chain joins TRBV28 to TRBJ2-2; the match to TRBD1 covers 9 bases. This CDR3 is built from 13 residues. Per germline, CDR1 MDHEN and CDR2 SYDVKM. CDR3 region: CASTGQGPGELFF. The CDR3 nucleotides are TGTGCCAGCACGGGACAGGGACCCGGGGAGTTGTTTTTT.

This clonotype was detected only a few times. This chain uses TRBV29-1 with TRBJ1-2; TRBD1 aligns across 11 bases. Germline lookup yields CDR1 SQVTM and CDR2 ANQGSEA. This CDR3 contains 13 residues. The V and J ends lost 5 bases and 3 bases, in that order; junction bases with no gene match: 2. CDR3 nucleotides: TGCAGCGTTAGGACAGGGGGCGACTATGGCTACACCTTC. Its protein is CSVRTGGDYGYTF.

The chain links TRBV12-3 or TRBV12-4 to TRBJ2-7; perhaps TRBD2 as D (5 bases). V dropped 2 bases and J dropped 0 bases, with 8 bases sitting between them. The CDR3 runs to 14 residues. The chain's CDR3 is CASSLPGNSYEQYF. CDR3 in DNA: TGTGCCAGCAGTTTACCCGGGAACTCCTACGAGCAGTACTTC.